The entry below describes one T cell receptor beta chain. Its antigen is not known. There are 14 residues in the CDR3. Germline V gives CDR1 DFQATT, CDR2 SNEGSKA (reference sequence). The V gene lost 1 base and the J gene lost 2 bases, with 11 bases spanning the gap. This sample is part of a study of blood T cells in healthy people across ages. Notes on the study in general: It was not known whether donors were CMV positive (a possible confounder of expanded clonotype changes).

Next came a second PCR, run for about 6 to 12 cycles, which used a sample-barcoded 5' primer along with a J-beta primer mix. A template-switch adaptor containing 12 random nucleotides labeled each cDNA molecule. TCRdb re-called the 5' RACE reads with MiXCR, one entry per CDR3 protein. The sample has about 670,000 distinct CDR3 sequences, roughly 41% seen once. Input material: blood. This sequence was found in a man older than 75 in good health. The chain carries TRBV20-1 and TRBJ1-1; tentatively, D is TRBD1 (6 bases). The CDR3 spells CSARGPGGNTEAFF. CDR3 coding DNA: TGCAGTGCTAGAGGCCCCGGGGGCAACACTGAAGCTTTCTTT.